This T cell receptor (beta chain) was sequenced during a study of cytomegalovirus exposure and HLA in healthy donors. Study-level background: Tens of millions of unique TCRs from HLA-typed donors were held in an early release of data.

The V segment lost 7 bases and the J segment 4 bases; nucleotides outside the gene matches: 3. The CDR3 is 13 residues long. The germline CDR1 and CDR2 sequences are MNHEY and SVGAGI. In the case of this clone: The antigen remains unidentified.

It was with 60 Vbeta and 13 Jbeta primers that the PCR ran. The data were produced by immunoSEQ multiplex PCR, yet TCRdb's version contains in-frame clones alone and is incomplete. The sample holds about 230,000 clones, under 90% seen once. The study, taken as a whole, reports: Likely technical artifact: a cluster of highly shared sequence variants. As a later analysis showed, a missense DCLRE1C variant was linked to trimming of TCR beta V- and J-genes. An analysis was carried out at a later point. It showed that HLA-associated TCR beta chains were more clonally expanded than equally common non-associated chains.

Material: PBMCs. J is TRBJ1-5 and V is TRBV6-5; 8 bases fit TRBD1. This receptor was taken from a human donor in good health. For the CDR3, the DNA is TGTGCCAGCAAGGGACAGGTTAATCAGCCCCAGCATTTT. It is translated as CASKGQVNQPQHF.